This T cell receptor (beta chain) was recorded in a study of glioma-infiltrating T cells after dendritic cell vaccination. The data were produced by immunoSEQ multiplex PCR, yet TCRdb's version contains in-frame clones alone and is incomplete. The sample consists of under 130,000 clones, around 89% of them appearing once. Indicated time point: after dendritic cell vaccination, including at tumor progression/relapse. The V end was cut by 4 bases, the J end by 4 bases, with 14 bases between. Germline CDR1 SGHRS, CDR2 YFSETQ. The CDR3 runs to 14 residues. The sequence was obtained from a human donor with glioblastoma. This sample comprised blood, obtained after dendritic cell vaccination. This sequence joins TRBV5-1 and TRBJ1-2, with D tentatively TRBD1 (6 bases). The CDR3 loop reads CASSATRGIYGYTF. CDR3 nucleotides: TGCGCCAGCAGCGCAACCAGGGGAATCTATGGCTACACCTTC.